This TCR beta chain emerged from a study of beta chain features in type 1 diabetes. All of the isolated RNA was reverse transcribed, so expressed TCRB transcripts were sequenced. TCRdb's copy holds only in-frame clones and misses some; the assay was immunoSEQ multiplex PCR. Of around 300,000 clones detected, around 10% appear once; the ten largest clones hold 0.015% to 0.02%. The CDR3 runs to 17 residues. V was pared by 2 bases and J by 3 bases, with 20 bases between. Germline V gene sequence: CDR1 LGHNA, CDR2 YSLEER. This receptor was identified in a woman aged 25 to 45 in good health. Sequenced input: naive CD4+ T cells from blood. The gene calls are TRBV4-3 and TRBJ2-7; D may be TRBD1 (5 bases). CDR3 loop: CASSQSFISGLGYEQYF. CDR3 in DNA: TGCGCCAGCAGCCAAAGCTTCATATCAGGGCTGGGCTACGAGCAGTACTTC.